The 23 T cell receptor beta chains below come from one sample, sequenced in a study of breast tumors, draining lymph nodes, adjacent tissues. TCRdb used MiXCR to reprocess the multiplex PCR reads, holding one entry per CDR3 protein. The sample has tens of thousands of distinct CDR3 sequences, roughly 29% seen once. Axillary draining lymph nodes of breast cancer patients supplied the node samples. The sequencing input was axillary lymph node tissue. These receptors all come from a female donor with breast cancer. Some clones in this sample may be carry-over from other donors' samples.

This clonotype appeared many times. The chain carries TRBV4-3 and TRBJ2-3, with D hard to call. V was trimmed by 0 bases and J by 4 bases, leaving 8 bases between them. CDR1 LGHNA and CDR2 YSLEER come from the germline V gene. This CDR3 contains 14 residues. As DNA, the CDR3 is TGCGCCAGCAGCCAAGACGCTAGGGCAGATACGCAGTATTTT. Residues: CASSQDARADTQYF.

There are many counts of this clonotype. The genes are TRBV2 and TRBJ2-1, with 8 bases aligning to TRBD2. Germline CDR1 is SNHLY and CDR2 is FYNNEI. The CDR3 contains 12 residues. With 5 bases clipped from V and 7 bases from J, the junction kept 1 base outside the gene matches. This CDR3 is CASSLAGNEQFF. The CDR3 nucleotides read TGTGCCAGCAGTTTAGCGGGAAATGAGCAGTTCTTC.

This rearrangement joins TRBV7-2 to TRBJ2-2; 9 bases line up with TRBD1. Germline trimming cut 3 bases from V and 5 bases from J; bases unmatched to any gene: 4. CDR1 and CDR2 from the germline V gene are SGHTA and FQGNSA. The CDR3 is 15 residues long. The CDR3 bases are TGTGCCAGCAGCTTCCGGACAGGGGATACCGGGGAGCTGTTTTTT. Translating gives CASSFRTGDTGELFF.

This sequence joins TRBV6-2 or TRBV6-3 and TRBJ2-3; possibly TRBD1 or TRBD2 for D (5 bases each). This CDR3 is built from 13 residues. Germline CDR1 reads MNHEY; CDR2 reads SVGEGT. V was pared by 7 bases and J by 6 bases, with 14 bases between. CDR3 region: CASIESGTDTQYF. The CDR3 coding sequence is TGTGCCAGCATCGAGTCAGGGACGGATACGCAGTATTTT.

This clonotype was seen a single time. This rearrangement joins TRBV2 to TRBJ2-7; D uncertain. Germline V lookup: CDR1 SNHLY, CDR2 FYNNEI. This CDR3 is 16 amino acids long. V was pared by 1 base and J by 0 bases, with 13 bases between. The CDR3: CASSEDPGTSSYEQYF. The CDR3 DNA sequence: TGTGCCAGCAGTGAAGATCCAGGTACAAGCTCCTACGAGCAGTACTTC.

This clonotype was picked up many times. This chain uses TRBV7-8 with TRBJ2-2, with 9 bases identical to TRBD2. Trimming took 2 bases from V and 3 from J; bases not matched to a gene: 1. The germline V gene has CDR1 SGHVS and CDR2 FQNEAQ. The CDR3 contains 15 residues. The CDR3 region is CASSLTSGHTGELFF. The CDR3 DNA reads TGTGCCAGCAGCTTAACTAGCGGGCACACCGGGGAGCTGTTTTTT.

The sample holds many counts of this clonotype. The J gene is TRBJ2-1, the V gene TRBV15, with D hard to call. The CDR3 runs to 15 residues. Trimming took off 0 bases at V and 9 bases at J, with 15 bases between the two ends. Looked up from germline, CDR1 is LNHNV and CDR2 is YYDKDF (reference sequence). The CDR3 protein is CATSRELSRFSEQFF. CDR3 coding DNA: TGTGCCACCAGCAGAGAACTGAGCCGATTCAGTGAGCAGTTCTTC.

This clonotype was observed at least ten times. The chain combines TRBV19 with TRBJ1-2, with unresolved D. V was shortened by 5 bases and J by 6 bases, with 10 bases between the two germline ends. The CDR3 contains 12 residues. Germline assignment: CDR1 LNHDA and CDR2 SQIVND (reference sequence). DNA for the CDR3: TGTGCCAGTAGTCCCCGCGGGGATGGCTACACCTTC. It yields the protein CASSPRGDGYTF.

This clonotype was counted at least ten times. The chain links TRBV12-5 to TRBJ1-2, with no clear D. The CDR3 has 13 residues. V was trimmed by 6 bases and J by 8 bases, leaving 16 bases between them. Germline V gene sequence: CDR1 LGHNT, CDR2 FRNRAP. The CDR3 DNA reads TGTGCTAGTGGCCCTGATAGCCTGGGGGGCTACACCTTC. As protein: CASGPDSLGGYTF.

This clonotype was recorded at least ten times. The CDR3 region is CASSERTGYQPQHF. The DNA for the CDR3 is TGTGCCAGCAGTGAGAGGACAGGCTATCAGCCCCAGCATTTT. The V call is TRBV2, the J call TRBJ1-5; 7 bases are a match to TRBD1. Germline V gives CDR1 SNHLY, CDR2 FYNNEI. Trimming cost V 3 bases and J 5 bases; bases outside gene matches: 4. The CDR3 length is 14 residues.

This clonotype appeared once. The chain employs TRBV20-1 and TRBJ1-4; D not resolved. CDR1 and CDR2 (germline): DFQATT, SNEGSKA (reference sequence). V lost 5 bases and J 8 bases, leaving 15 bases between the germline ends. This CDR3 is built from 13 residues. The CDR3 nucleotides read TGCAGTGCTGCGACGAGCTTAGAGGAAAAACTGTTTTTT. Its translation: CSAATSLEEKLFF.

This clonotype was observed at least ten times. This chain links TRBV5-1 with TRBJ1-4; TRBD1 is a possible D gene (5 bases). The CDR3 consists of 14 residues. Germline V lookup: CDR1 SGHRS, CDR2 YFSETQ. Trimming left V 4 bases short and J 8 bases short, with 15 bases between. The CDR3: CASSPGVVREKLFF. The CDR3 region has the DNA TGCGCCAGCAGCCCGGGGGTAGTGCGAGAAAAACTGTTTTTT.

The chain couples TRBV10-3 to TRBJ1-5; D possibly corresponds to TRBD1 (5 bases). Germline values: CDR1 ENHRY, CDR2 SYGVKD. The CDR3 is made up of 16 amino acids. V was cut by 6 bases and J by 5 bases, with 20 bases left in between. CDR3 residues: CAISDQGSVNYQPQHF. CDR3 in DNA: TGTGCCATCAGCGACCAGGGCTCGGTTAATTATCAGCCCCAGCATTTT.

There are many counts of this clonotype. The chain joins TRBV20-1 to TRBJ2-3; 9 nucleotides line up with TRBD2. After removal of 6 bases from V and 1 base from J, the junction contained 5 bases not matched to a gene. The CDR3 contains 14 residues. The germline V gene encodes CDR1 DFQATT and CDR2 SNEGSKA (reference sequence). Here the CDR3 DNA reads TGCAGTGCCGCAGCGGGAGGAGGCACAGATACGCAGTATTTT. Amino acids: CSAAAGGGTDTQYF.

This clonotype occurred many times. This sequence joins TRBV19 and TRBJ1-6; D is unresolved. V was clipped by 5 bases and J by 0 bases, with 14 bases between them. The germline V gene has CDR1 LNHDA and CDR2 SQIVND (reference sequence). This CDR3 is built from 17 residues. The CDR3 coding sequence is TGTGCCAGTAGTCGGGGTGGCGGACGCTCCTATAATTCACCCCTCCACTTT. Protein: CASSRGGGRSYNSPLHF.

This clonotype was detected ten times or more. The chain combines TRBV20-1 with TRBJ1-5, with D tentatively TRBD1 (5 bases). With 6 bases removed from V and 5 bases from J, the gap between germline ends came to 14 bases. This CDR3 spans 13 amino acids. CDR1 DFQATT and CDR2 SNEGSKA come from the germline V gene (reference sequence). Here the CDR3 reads CSATGTLYQPQHF. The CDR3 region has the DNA TGCAGTGCAACCGGGACCTTATATCAGCCCCAGCATTTT.

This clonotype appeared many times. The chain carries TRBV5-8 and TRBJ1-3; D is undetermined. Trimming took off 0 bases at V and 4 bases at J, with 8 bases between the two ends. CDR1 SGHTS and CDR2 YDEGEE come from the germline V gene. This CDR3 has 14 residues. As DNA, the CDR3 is TGTGCCAGCAGCTTGGCGGGTCCAGGAAACACCATATATTTT. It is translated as CASSLAGPGNTIYF.

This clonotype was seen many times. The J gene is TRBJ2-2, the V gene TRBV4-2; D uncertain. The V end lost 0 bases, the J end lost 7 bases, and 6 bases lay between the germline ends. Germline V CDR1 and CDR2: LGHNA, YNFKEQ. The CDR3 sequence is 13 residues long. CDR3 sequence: CASSQDENGELFF. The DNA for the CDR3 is TGTGCCAGCAGCCAAGATGAGAACGGGGAGCTGTTTTTT.

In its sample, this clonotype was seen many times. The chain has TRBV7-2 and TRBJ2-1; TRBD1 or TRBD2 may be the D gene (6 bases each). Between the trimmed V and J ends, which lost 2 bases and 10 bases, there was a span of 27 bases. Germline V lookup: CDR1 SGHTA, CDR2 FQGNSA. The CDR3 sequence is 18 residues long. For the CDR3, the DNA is TGTGCCAGCAGCTTAAGGACAACAGGAGCCTTAGAGGGGGGCGAGCAGTTCTTC. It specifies CASSLRTTGALEGGEQFF.

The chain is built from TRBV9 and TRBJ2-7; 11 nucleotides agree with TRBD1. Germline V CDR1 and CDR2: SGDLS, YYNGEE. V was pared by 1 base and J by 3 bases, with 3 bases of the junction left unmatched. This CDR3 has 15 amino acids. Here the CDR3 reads CASSVTGTGGYEQYF. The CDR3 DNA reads TGTGCCAGCAGCGTAACCGGGACAGGGGGCTACGAGCAGTACTTC.

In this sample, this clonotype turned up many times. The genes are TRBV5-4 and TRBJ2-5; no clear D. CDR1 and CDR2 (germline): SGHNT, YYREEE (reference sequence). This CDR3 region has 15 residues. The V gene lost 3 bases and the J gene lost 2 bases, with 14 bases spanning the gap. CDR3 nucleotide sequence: TGTGCCAGCAGCTGGGCCCCGACCGGTCAAGAGACCCAGTACTTC. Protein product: CASSWAPTGQETQYF.

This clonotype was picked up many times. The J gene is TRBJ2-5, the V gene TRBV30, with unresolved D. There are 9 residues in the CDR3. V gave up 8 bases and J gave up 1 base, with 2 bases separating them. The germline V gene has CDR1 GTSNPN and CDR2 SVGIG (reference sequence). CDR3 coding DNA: TGTGCCGGCCAAGAGACCCAGTACTTC. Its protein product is CAGQETQYF.

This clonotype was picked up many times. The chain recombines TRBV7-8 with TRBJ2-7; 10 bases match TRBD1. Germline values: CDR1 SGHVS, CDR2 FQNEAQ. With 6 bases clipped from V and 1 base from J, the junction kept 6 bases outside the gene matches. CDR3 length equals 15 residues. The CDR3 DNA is TGTGCCAGCAGTCCGGGGGGACAGGGGTCCTACGAGCAGTACTTC. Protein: CASSPGGQGSYEQYF.